One and the same sample provided the 11 T cell receptor beta chains below, sequenced in a study of CD8+CD57+ T cells in acquired aplastic anemia. An expansion of CD8+CD57+ cells by flow cytometry had been shown in patients chosen for sequencing. Genomic DNA, serving as template, underwent TCR beta VDJ and CDR3 profiling. From the reads, TCRdb called clonotypes with MiXCR, one entry per CDR3 protein. The sample records 150,000 or so distinct CDR3 sequences, less than 60% being singletons. Sequencing was done on a sample of sorted CD4+, CD8+, or CD8+CD57+ T cells (not recorded which) from PBMCs. The receptors were sampled from a human donor with aplastic anemia.

The V call is TRBV27, the J call TRBJ2-1, with 9 bases aligning to TRBD2. The germline V gene encodes CDR1 MNHEY and CDR2 SMNVEV (reference sequence). This CDR3 spans 14 amino acids. After removal of 5 bases from V and 6 bases from J, the junction contained 5 bases not matched to a gene. The CDR3 region has the DNA TGTGCCAGCAGTCTAGGGACTAGCTTCAATGAGCAGTTCTTC. Protein: CASSLGTSFNEQFF.

This chain links TRBV7-8 with TRBJ1-5; no clear D gene. This CDR3 region has 13 residues. V was pared by 2 bases and J by 5 bases, with 7 bases between. From germline, CDR1 is SGHVS and CDR2 FQNEAQ. In nucleotides, the CDR3 is TGTGCCAGCAGCTTATCCACAGATCAGCCCCAGCATTTT. Its protein product is CASSLSTDQPQHF.

In its sample, this clonotype was seen a few times. This chain uses TRBV7-8 with TRBJ2-5, with a possible D match to TRBD2 (7 bases). Germline-derived CDR1 and CDR2 are SGHVS and FQNEAQ. Trimming removed 1 base at V and 2 bases at J, with 11 bases between. CDR3 length equals 15 residues. As DNA, the CDR3 is TGTGCCAGCAGCTTAGGGGAGGGGGGGCAAGAGACCCAGTACTTC. Translating it yields CASSLGEGGQETQYF.

Points on this clonotype: A single base separates this from a much larger clone, so it may be a read error. The J gene is TRBJ2-2, the V gene TRBV12-3 or TRBV12-4, with 7 bases matching TRBD2. V was pared by 3 bases and J by 4 bases, with 2 bases of the junction left unmatched. This CDR3 is 14 amino acids long. The CDR3 here is CASSLGEGTGELFF. CDR3 in DNA: TGTGCCAGCAGTTTGGGGGAGGGCACCGGGGAGCTGTTTTTT.

This clonotype came up many times. The chain employs TRBV7-2 and TRBJ2-7; the D gene is possibly TRBD2 (6 bases). This CDR3 has 15 residues. Trimming cost V 2 bases and J 6 bases, with 17 bases left between them. Germline values: CDR1 SGHTA, CDR2 FQGNSA. The CDR3 DNA reads TGTGCCAGCAGCTTATGGGACTTGGGGACGGTCGAGCAGTACTTC. This gives the protein CASSLWDLGTVEQYF.

V usage is TRBV7-8 and J usage is TRBJ2-1; D may be TRBD1 or TRBD2 (6 bases each). This CDR3 has 15 amino acids. Germline V gene sequence: CDR1 SGHVS, CDR2 FQNEAQ. V shed 2 bases and J shed 8 bases, with 16 bases lying between them. CDR3: CASSLQGLSGDEQFF. The DNA for the CDR3 is TGTGCCAGCAGCTTACAGGGACTCTCAGGGGATGAGCAGTTCTTC.

The chain couples TRBV2 to TRBJ2-5; 10 nucleotides line up with TRBD2. The ends lost 11 bases at V and 1 base at J; junction bases unmatched: 10. This CDR3 comprises 15 residues. Per the germline V gene, CDR1 is SNHLY and CDR2 is FYNNEI. CDR3: CACKQTSGSQETQYF. The CDR3 nucleotides read TGTGCCTGCAAACAGACTAGCGGGTCCCAAGAGACCCAGTACTTC.

The chain carries TRBV5-4 and TRBJ1-6, with TRBD1 matching over 7 bases. CDR1 and CDR2 (germline): SGHNT, YYREEE (reference sequence). V was clipped by 2 bases and J by 16 bases; unmatched bases: 6. The length of the CDR3 is 12 residues. CDR3 protein: CASSFRTGRLHF. The CDR3 DNA reads as TGTGCCAGCAGCTTTCGGACAGGCAGACTCCACTTT.

There are many counts of this clonotype. The chain links TRBV6-1 to TRBJ1-5, with D uncertain. Germline V gives CDR1 MNHNS, CDR2 SASEGT. The CDR3 sequence is 15 residues long. Trimming removed 8 bases at V and 7 bases at J, with 21 bases between. The CDR3 region has the DNA TGTGCCAGCGAGCTGGGAGGGAGGGCGGGACAGCCCCAGCATTTT. Translation: CASELGGRAGQPQHF.

This clonotype was seen many times. The CDR3 bases are TGTGCCATCAGTGAGGAGGGGGAAGCGGATGAAGCTTTCTTT. Its protein is CAISEEGEADEAFF. V usage is TRBV10-3 and J usage is TRBJ1-1, with a tentative D call TRBD1 (6 bases). The V end lost 2 bases, the J end lost 7 bases, and 14 bases lay between the germline ends. This CDR3 is 14 amino acids long. In germline, CDR1 is ENHRY, CDR2 SYGVKD.

This clonotype was detected many times. This chain connects TRBV7-6 to TRBJ1-1; D might be TRBD1 (6 bases). This CDR3 has 13 residues. Looked up from germline, CDR1 is SGHVS and CDR2 is FNYEAQ. V dropped 4 bases and J dropped 2 bases, with 8 bases sitting between them. The CDR3 sequence: CASSSGQNTEAFF. Here the CDR3 DNA reads TGTGCCAGCAGCTCGGGACAAAACACTGAAGCTTTCTTT.